This passage covers 8 T cell receptor beta chains from one sample sequenced in a study of T cells in Graves' hyperthyroidism and ophthalmopathy. Regions amplified from RNA transcripts were the TCR beta CDR3 regions. Initially, a first-round RT-PCR of the TCR CDR3 employed the HTBI primer set. TCRdb re-analysed the multiplex PCR reads in MiXCR, keeping a single row per CDR3 protein. The table lists nearly 600,000 distinct CDR3 sequences, approximately 15% of them singletons. Sequenced input: blood. The source of these receptors is a woman aged 30 to 39 with Graves' hyperthyroidism that later progressed to Graves' ophthalmopathy.

This clonotype was recorded many times. The chain recombines TRBV10-2 with TRBJ1-4; no clear D. The germline gives CDR1 WSHSY, CDR2 SAAADI. V was pared by 9 bases and J by 8 bases, with 16 bases between. This CDR3 is built from 13 residues. CDR3 loop: CASRGQVEEKLFF. The CDR3, as DNA: TGCGCCAGTCGAGGCCAGGTCGAGGAAAAACTGTTTTTT.

This clonotype was observed a handful of times. This sequence joins TRBV27 and TRBJ2-2; D unresolved. CDR3 size: 15 residues. Per the germline V gene, CDR1 is MNHEY and CDR2 is SMNVEV (reference sequence). Trimming pared 3 bases from V and 1 base from J, leaving 9 bases between. The CDR3 nucleotides read TGTGCCAGCAGTTTTAGGCTCCTGAACACCGGGGAGCTGTTTTTT. This codes for CASSFRLLNTGELFF.

This clonotype was recorded at least ten times. The V gene is TRBV4-3, the J gene TRBJ1-6, with D possibly matching TRBD1 (6 bases). In germline, CDR1 is LGHNA, CDR2 YSLEER. This CDR3 contains 18 residues. V was trimmed by 0 bases and J by 0 bases, leaving 12 bases between them. Here the CDR3 reads CASSQESPQGSYNSPLHF. The CDR3 nucleotides read TGCGCCAGCAGCCAAGAATCGCCACAGGGCTCCTATAATTCACCCCTCCACTTT.

This clonotype was recorded many times. This chain joins TRBV28 and TRBJ1-4; D unresolved. Germline CDR1 MDHEN, CDR2 SYDVKM. The CDR3 runs 17 residues. The V and J ends lost 3 bases and 0 bases respectively, with 14 bases between them. The CDR3 protein is CASSFLQAKATNEKLFF. The DNA for the CDR3 is TGTGCCAGCAGTTTCCTTCAGGCAAAGGCAACTAATGAAAAACTGTTTTTT.

The sample holds many counts of this clonotype. This rearrangement joins TRBV3-1 to TRBJ1-1, with a possible D match to TRBD1 (5 bases). The CDR3 extends over 14 amino acids. Germline CDR1 is LGHDT and CDR2 is YNNKEL (reference sequence). The germline V and J ends were trimmed by 5 bases and 1 base, with 11 bases remaining between them. The CDR3 DNA follows: TGTGCCAGCAGCTACATCCAGGGGAACACTGAAGCTTTCTTT. Protein sequence: CASSYIQGNTEAFF.

Only a few counts were recorded for this clonotype. The genes are TRBV29-1 and TRBJ2-1; the D gene could be TRBD1 or TRBD2 (5 bases each). Germline assignment: CDR1 SQVTM and CDR2 ANQGSEA. Trimming shortened V by 6 bases and J by 2 bases, and 14 bases separated the two germline ends. The CDR3 is made up of 14 amino acids. The CDR3 loop is CSVAGTAPYNEQFF. CDR3 nucleotides: TGCAGCGTGGCCGGGACGGCCCCCTACAATGAGCAGTTCTTC.

This clonotype was counted at least ten times. The rearrangement links TRBV19 to TRBJ2-1; D unresolved. The CDR3 extends over 16 amino acids. Germline V lookup: CDR1 LNHDA, CDR2 SQIVND (reference sequence). V shed 0 bases and J shed 0 bases, with 9 bases lying between them. The CDR3, as DNA: TGTGCCAGTAGTATAGATCACATAAGCTCCTACAATGAGCAGTTCTTC. This translates into CASSIDHISSYNEQFF.

The chain links TRBV5-6 to TRBJ2-5, with 8 bases identical to TRBD1. Trimming cost V 1 base and J 1 base; bases outside gene matches: 9. CDR3 length equals 17 residues. Germline CDR1 is SGHDT and CDR2 is YYEEEE. For the CDR3, the DNA is TGTGCCAGCAGCTTGAGAGGACAGGGACCTCCCCAAGAGACCCAGTACTTC. Translated: CASSLRGQGPPQETQYF.